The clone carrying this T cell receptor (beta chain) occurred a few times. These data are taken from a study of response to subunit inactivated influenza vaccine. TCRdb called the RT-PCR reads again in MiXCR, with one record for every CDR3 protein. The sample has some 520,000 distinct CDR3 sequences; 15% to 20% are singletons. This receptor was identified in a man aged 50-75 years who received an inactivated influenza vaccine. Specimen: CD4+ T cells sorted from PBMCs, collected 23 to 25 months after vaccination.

CDR3 amino acids: CASSQEISGRALDEQFF. For the CDR3, the DNA is TGCGCCAGCAGCCAAGAAATCAGCGGGAGGGCCCTAGATGAGCAGTTCTTC. This sequence joins TRBV4-1 and TRBJ2-1, with 10 bases identical to TRBD2. Trimming removed 0 bases from V and 8 bases from J; junction bases left unmatched: 10. Germline V gene lookup returns CDR1 MGHRA and CDR2 YSYEKL. The CDR3 has 17 amino acids.